This entry lists 7 T cell receptor beta chains sequenced from one sample in a study of early T cells in non-severe SARS-CoV-2 infection. Via MiXCR, TCRdb re-called the 5' RACE reads, giving one row per CDR3 protein. The sample lists around 27,000 distinct CDR3 sequences; around 3% were seen once. Sequences were obtained from whole blood. These receptors all come from an adult who was a healthcare worker with PCR-confirmed SARS-CoV-2 infection or an uninfected control (not recorded which).

By share, this clonotype counts as medium-sized. V is TRBV2 and J is TRBJ2-1, with 9 bases lining up with TRBD1. The CDR3 extends over 16 amino acids. In germline, CDR1 is SNHLY, CDR2 FYNNEI. V lost 4 bases and J lost 0; bases outside the gene matches: 4. The CDR3 loop is CASSVKGQGSYNEQFF. As DNA, the CDR3 is TGTGCCAGCAGTGTTAAGGGACAGGGCTCCTACAATGAGCAGTTCTTC.

This clonotype was seen ten or more times. The chain employs TRBV20-1 and TRBJ1-2; TRBD1 might be the D (5 bases). Trimming pared 4 bases from V and 2 bases from J, leaving 11 bases between. CDR1 and CDR2 (germline): DFQATT, SNEGSKA (reference sequence). This CDR3 is 13 amino acids long. The CDR3 sequence: CSAKSTENYGYTF. CDR3 DNA sequence: TGCAGTGCTAAATCGACAGAGAACTATGGCTACACCTTC.

This clonotype was detected many times. The chain combines TRBV12-3 or TRBV12-4 with TRBJ2-3, with D possibly being TRBD1 (6 bases). This CDR3 is 17 amino acids long. The V end was cut by 6 bases, the J end by 0 bases, with 19 bases between. The CDR3, as DNA: TGTGCCAGCAGGAAACACTTAATGGACAGTAGCACAGATACGCAGTATTTT. Amino acid sequence: CASRKHLMDSSTDTQYF.

The sample holds many counts of this clonotype. The chain uses TRBV7-2 and TRBJ1-2; 10 bases fit TRBD1. CDR3 size: 20 residues. V shed 3 bases and J 2 bases; nucleotides not matched to a gene: 18. CDR1 is SGHTA, CDR2 FQGNSA, per germline. As DNA, the CDR3 is TGTGCCAGCAGCTTCCCCAATACACCCCCACGGGACAGGGGAAACTATGGCTACACCTTC. It specifies CASSFPNTPPRDRGNYGYTF.

This clonotype was counted many times. This sequence joins TRBV7-2 and TRBJ1-5; D call uncertain. V dropped 7 bases and J dropped 0 bases, with 7 bases sitting between them. The CDR3 spans 13 residues. Germline V gives CDR1 SGHTA, CDR2 FQGNSA. The CDR3 bases are TGTGCCAGCACACTATTTAGCAATCAGCCCCAGCATTTT. This gives the protein CASTLFSNQPQHF.

The sample holds many counts of this clonotype. The rearrangement uses TRBV18 and TRBJ1-1; 9 positions agree with TRBD1. Germline CDR1 and CDR2: KGHSH and LQKENI. The length of the CDR3 is 15 residues. V lost 5 bases to trimming and J lost 4 bases; unmatched junction nucleotides: 8. CDR3 in amino acids: CASSSSTGGVTEAFF. As DNA, the CDR3 is TGTGCCAGCTCATCCTCGACAGGGGGAGTCACTGAAGCTTTCTTT.

In its sample, this clonotype was seen many times. This chain links TRBV11-1 with TRBJ2-6, with TRBD1 matching 10 bases. The CDR3 has 17 residues. CDR1 SGHAT and CDR2 FQDESV come from the germline V gene (reference sequence). Trimming removed 5 bases from V and 4 bases from J; junction bases left unmatched: 8. The CDR3 region has the DNA TGTGCCAGCAGCCAGCGGACAGGGGGTACAGGGGCCAACGTCCTGACTTTC. Protein: CASSQRTGGTGANVLTF.